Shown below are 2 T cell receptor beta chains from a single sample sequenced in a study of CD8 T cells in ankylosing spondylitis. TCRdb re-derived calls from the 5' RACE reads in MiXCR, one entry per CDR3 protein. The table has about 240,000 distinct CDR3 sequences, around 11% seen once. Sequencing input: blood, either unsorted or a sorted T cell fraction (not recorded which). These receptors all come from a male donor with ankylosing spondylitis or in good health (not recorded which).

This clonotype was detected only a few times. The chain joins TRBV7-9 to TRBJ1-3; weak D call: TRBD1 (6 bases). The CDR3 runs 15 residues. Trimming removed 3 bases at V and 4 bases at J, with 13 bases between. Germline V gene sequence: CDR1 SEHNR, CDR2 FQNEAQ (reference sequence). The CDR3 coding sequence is TGTGCCAGCAGCTTCCTGGGGGGGCCCGGAAACACCATATATTTT. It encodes CASSFLGGPGNTIYF.

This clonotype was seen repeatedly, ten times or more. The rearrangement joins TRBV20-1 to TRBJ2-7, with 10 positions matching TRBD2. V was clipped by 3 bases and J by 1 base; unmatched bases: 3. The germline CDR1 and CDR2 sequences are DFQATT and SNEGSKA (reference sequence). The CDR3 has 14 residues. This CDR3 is CSARGLAWSYEQYF. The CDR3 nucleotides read TGCAGTGCTAGGGGACTAGCGTGGTCCTACGAGCAGTACTTC.